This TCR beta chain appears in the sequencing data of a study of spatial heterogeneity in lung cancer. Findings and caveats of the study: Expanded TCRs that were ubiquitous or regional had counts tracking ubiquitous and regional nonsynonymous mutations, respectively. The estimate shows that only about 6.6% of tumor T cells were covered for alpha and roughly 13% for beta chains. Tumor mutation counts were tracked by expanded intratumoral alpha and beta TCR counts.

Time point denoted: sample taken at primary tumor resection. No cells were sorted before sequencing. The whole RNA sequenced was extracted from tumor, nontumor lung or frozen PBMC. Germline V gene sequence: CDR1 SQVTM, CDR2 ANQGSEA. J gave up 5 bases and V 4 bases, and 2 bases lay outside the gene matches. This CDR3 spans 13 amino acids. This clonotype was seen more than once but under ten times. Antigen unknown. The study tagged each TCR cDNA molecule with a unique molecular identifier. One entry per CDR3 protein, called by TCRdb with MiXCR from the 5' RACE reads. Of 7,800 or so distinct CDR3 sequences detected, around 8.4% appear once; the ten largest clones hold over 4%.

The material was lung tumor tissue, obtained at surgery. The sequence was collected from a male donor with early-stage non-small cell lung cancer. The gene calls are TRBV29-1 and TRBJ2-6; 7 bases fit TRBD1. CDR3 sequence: CSVATGRANVLTF. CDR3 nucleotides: TGCAGCGTTGCGACAGGGAGGGCCAACGTCCTGACTTTC. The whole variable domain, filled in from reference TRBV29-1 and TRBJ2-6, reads SAVISQKPSRDICQRGTSLTIQCQVDSQVTMMFWYRQQPGQSLTLIATANQGSEATYESGFVIDKFPISRPNLTFSTLTVSNMSPEDSSIYLCSVATGRANVLTFGAGSRLTVL.